The 9 T cell receptor beta chains below all came from one sample that was sequenced in a study of tumor-infiltrating lymphocytes in glioblastoma multiforme. Three nested ARM-PCR rounds with V-beta and C-beta primers built TCRB libraries. One entry per CDR3 protein, called by TCRdb with MiXCR from the multiplex PCR reads. The data contain approximately 10,000 distinct CDR3 sequences, roughly 70% of them singletons. The sequencing input was brain tumor tissue. The source is a male donor with glioblastoma.

By sample fraction, this clonotype is medium-sized. The chain combines TRBV10-2 with TRBJ1-3; the match to TRBD1 covers 8 bases. With V trimmed by 4 bases and J by 0 bases, 11 bases remained unmatched. The CDR3 is made up of 18 amino acids. Germline lookup yields CDR1 WSHSY and CDR2 SAAADI. The CDR3 here is CASSAFQGATDSGNTIYF. The CDR3 DNA is TGCGCCAGCAGTGCATTCCAGGGGGCGACTGACTCTGGAAACACCATATATTTT.

Comments on this clonotype: One end of the junction is discordant with germline, which a read error may explain. The rearrangement uses TRBV6-5 and TRBJ1-1, with D uncertain. CDR3 length: 15 residues. Germline CDR1 is MNHEY and CDR2 is SVGAGI. The DNA for the CDR3 is TGTGCCAGCAGTTACTTGGCGGACCTGAACATTGAAGCTCTCTTT. Translating gives CASSYLADLNIEALF.

This chain joins TRBV11-3 and TRBJ2-1; the D gene is possibly TRBD1 (5 bases). Trimming stripped 2 bases from V and 4 bases from J, with 6 bases between. The CDR3 totals 13 residues. Germline V gene lookup returns CDR1 SGHNT and CDR2 YENEEA. In DNA, the CDR3 is TGTGCCAGCAGCTTAAGGACATACAATGAGCAGTTCTTC. This codes for CASSLRTYNEQFF.

The chain links TRBV6-1 to TRBJ2-1; D ambiguous. Deletions cut 3 bases from V and 3 bases from J, with 12 bases between. Germline V CDR1 and CDR2: MNHNS, SASEGT. The CDR3 loop spans 15 amino acids. CDR3 in amino acids: CASSDCVGNYNEQFF. CDR3 nucleotide sequence: TGTGCCAGCAGTGACTGCGTGGGTAACTACAATGAGCAGTTCTTC.

The genes are TRBV10-3 and TRBJ2-3; D is uncertain. This CDR3 is built from 14 residues. The germline V and J ends were trimmed by 10 bases and 4 bases, with 18 bases remaining between them. Germline V gene data show CDR1 as ENHRY and CDR2 as SYGVKD. The CDR3 is CATRPSSESDTQYF. CDR3 bases: TGTGCCACAAGACCCTCCTCAGAGTCAGATACGCAGTATTTT.

Comment on this clonotype: Germline and junction disagree at one end, which may indicate a read error. The rearrangement links TRBV10-3 to TRBJ2-7, with D perhaps matching TRBD1 or TRBD2 (6 bases each). The CDR3 totals 15 residues. Germline V lookup: CDR1 ENHRY, CDR2 SYGVKD. This CDR3 is CATTLEGGNTYERYF. The CDR3 coding sequence is TGTGCCACCACACTAGAGGGGGGAAACACCTACGAGCGGTACTTC.

This CDR3 is CASSRRTGDNEKLFF. The CDR3 DNA is TGTGCCAGCAGCAGACGGACAGGCGATAATGAAAAACTGTTTTTT. The gene calls are TRBV13 and TRBJ1-4; 7 bases agree with TRBD1. The CDR3 extends over 15 amino acids. Germline V CDR1 and CDR2: PRHDT, FYEKMQ (reference sequence). The V gene end was trimmed by 5 bases and the J gene end by 4 bases; junction bases not matched to a gene: 7.

This chain uses TRBV10-1 with TRBJ2-4; TRBD2 is a possible D gene (6 bases). V was clipped by 6 bases and J by 0 bases, with 21 bases between them. Looked up from germline, CDR1 is WNHNN and CDR2 is SYGVQD (reference sequence). The CDR3 contains 18 residues. Here the CDR3 reads CASRPGVAVTLAKNIQYF. CDR3 sequence (DNA): TGCGCCAGCAGACCGGGAGTAGCAGTAACTCTAGCCAAAAACATTCAGTACTTC.

There are a few counts of this clonotype. In this CDR3 the conserved last residue, phenylalanine or tryptophan, is missing, so a read error is likely. The V and J genes are TRBV20-1 and TRBJ2-7, with 8 bases aligning to TRBD2. Looked up from germline, CDR1 is DFQATT and CDR2 is SNEGSKA (reference sequence). The CDR3 is 15 residues long. The CDR3 reads CGARWGGTRGDEQYL. In DNA, the CDR3 is TGCGGTGCTAGATGGGGAGGGACTAGAGGGGATGAGCAGTACCTC.